One sample yielded the 8 T cell receptor beta chains listed below, sequenced in a study of control samples from healthy donors and cancer patients. The assay was immunoSEQ multiplex PCR, and TCRdb's table has in-frame clones only and misses some. This table holds about 180,000 clones, approximately 90% found once. Sample: blood. Receptors were obtained from a man aged 25 to 40 in good health.

V gene TRBV10-1 combines with J gene TRBJ1-1; D ambiguous. Germline V gene lookup returns CDR1 WNHNN and CDR2 SYGVQD (reference sequence). V was pared by 8 bases and J by 11 bases, with 18 bases between. This CDR3 spans 12 amino acids. The CDR3 sequence: CASGGVNGMAFF. The CDR3 DNA sequence: TGCGCCAGCGGTGGGGTGAACGGGATGGCTTTCTTT.

This clone was counted once. The chain carries TRBV19 and TRBJ2-2; 7 positions agree with TRBD1. After removal of 6 bases from V and 4 bases from J, the junction contained 8 bases not matched to a gene. The CDR3 runs to 15 residues. Germline V CDR1 and CDR2: LNHDA, SQIVND (reference sequence). CDR3 residues: CASSSHTGATGELFF. CDR3 sequence (DNA): TGTGCCAGTAGCTCCCATACAGGGGCCACCGGGGAGCTGTTTTTT.

The gene calls are TRBV10-3 and TRBJ1-1, with TRBD1 matching over 8 bases. CDR3 length equals 16 residues. Germline values: CDR1 ENHRY, CDR2 SYGVKD. J gave up 3 bases and V 7 bases, and 13 bases lay outside the gene matches. The CDR3 nucleotides read TGTGCCATCACCGAGAGAGGGATGACAGGGGACACTGAAGCTTTCTTT. Its translation: CAITERGMTGDTEAFF.

This clone was seen once. The chain joins TRBV24-1 to TRBJ2-2; TRBD1 matches 7 bases. CDR1 is KGHDR, CDR2 SFDVKD, per germline. This CDR3 has 14 residues. Trimming removed 7 bases from V and 1 base from J; junction bases left unmatched: 2. CDR3 DNA sequence: TGTGCCACCAGGAACAGGGGGAACACCGGGGAGCTGTTTTTT. As protein: CATRNRGNTGELFF.

The rearrangement joins TRBV9 to TRBJ2-5, with 8 bases fitting TRBD1. This CDR3 is 14 amino acids long. With 1 base clipped from V and 5 bases from J, the junction kept 4 bases outside the gene matches. Germline V gene sequence: CDR1 SGDLS, CDR2 YYNGEE. This CDR3 is CASSVQGAEETQYF. DNA of the CDR3: TGTGCCAGCAGCGTACAGGGGGCTGAGGAGACCCAGTACTTC.

The chain uses TRBV21-1 and TRBJ2-7; no DNA check was done on the table's D call, TRBD1. TRBV21-1 is a documented pseudogene. The CDR3 runs to 18 residues. The CDR3, as DNA: TGTGCCAGCAGCAAAGAGCACCGGGACACCCGACTTCGCTACGAGCAGTACTTC. Translated: CASSKEHRDTRLRYEQYF.

This rearrangement joins TRBV5-1 to TRBJ2-5; 10 nucleotides align to TRBD2. The junction had 6 bases not matched to a gene; V was cut back by 4 bases and J by 0 bases. The CDR3 has 16 amino acids. Germline V gives CDR1 SGHRS, CDR2 YFSETQ. The CDR3 spells CASSPPLAGYQETQYF. CDR3 DNA sequence: TGCGCCAGCAGCCCCCCACTAGCGGGGTACCAAGAGACCCAGTACTTC.

This chain connects TRBV6-5 to TRBJ1-1; D call uncertain. This CDR3 contains 14 residues. V was trimmed by 2 bases and J by 4 bases, leaving 11 bases between them. CDR1 and CDR2 (germline): MNHEY, SVGAGI. CDR3 in DNA: TGTGCCAGCAGTTACGGCGGGATGAGCACTGAAGCTTTCTTT. Protein: CASSYGGMSTEAFF.